This is a list of T cell receptor beta chains from one sample in a study of blood T cell repertoires in COVID-19. The assay was immunoSEQ multiplex PCR, and TCRdb's table has in-frame clones only and misses some. Of roughly 260,000 clones listed, approximately 81% are singletons. Material: peripheral blood. The origin of the receptors is a woman younger than 35 with acute or convalescent COVID-19. CDR3s include the opening cysteine and the closing phenylalanine or tryptophan. The D gene is left open where the match is weak. Clone size is given for some rows only: seen once, a few or many times, or a class if the clone is expanded.

D	J	V	size	DNA	CDR3
NA	TRBJ2-7	TRBV27	NA	TGTGCCAGCAGTTTACAGCTAGACTCCTACGAGCAGTACTTC	CASSLQLDSYEQYF
TRBD2	TRBJ2-3	TRBV3-1/TRBV3-2	NA	TGTGCCAGCAGCCAAGATGGACTAGCGGGAGTCATGGATACGCAGTATTTT	CASSQDGLAGVMDTQYF
TRBD1	TRBJ1-1	TRBV7-3	NA	TGTGCCAGCTCCCCGGGGGGACAGGGGGCAAAGGGTGAAGCTTTCTTT	CASSPGGQGAKGEAFF
NA	TRBJ2-3	TRBV18	NA	TGTGCCAGCTCACCGACACAAGGAGATACGCAGTATTTT	CASSPTQGDTQYF
TRBD2	TRBJ2-1	TRBV28	few	TGTGCCAGCAGTCCCGGACTAGCGGGAGGCAATGAGCAGTTCTTC	CASSPGLAGGNEQFF
NA	TRBJ2-5	TRBV11-2	once	TGTGCCAGCAGCCCACAGGGCCAAGAGACCCAGTACTTC	CASSPQGQETQYF
TRBD1	TRBJ2-2	TRBV5-1	NA	TGCGCCAGCAGCTTGCAACAGGGGGCCGGCACCGGGGAGCTGTTTTTT	CASSLQQGAGTGELFF
TRBD1	TRBJ2-7	TRBV5-1	NA	TGCGCCAGCAGCTTGCCGGAAACAGGGGGATTACCCTACGAGCAGTACTTC	CASSLPETGGLPYEQYF
NA	TRBJ2-1	TRBV4-3	NA	TGCGCCAGCAGCCGGGGAAACCGGGCCACGGGGAATGAGCAGTTCTTC	CASSRGNRATGNEQFF
TRBD2	TRBJ2-3	TRBV28	NA	TGTGCCAGCAGTTTCGCCGCGGGAGCTGGTCCTAGCACAGATACGCAGTATTTT	CASSFAAGAGPSTDTQYF
TRBD2	TRBJ2-3	TRBV28	few	TGTGCCAGCAGTTTAGCGGGACTAGCGGGAGGTTTAGAGGCAGATACGCAGTATTTT	CASSLAGLAGGLEADTQYF
NA	TRBJ2-2	TRBV19	NA	TGTGCCAGTAGTATAGGGGGGCACACCGGGGAGCTGTTTTTT	CASSIGGHTGELFF
NA	TRBJ1-6	TRBV19	NA	TGTGCCAGTAGTATTGGACAAGGGGTCCTCTCCTATAATTCACCCCTCCACTTT	CASSIGQGVLSYNSPLHF
TRBD1	TRBJ2-7	TRBV14	NA	TGTGCCAGCAGCTGGACAGGGGCCCTCTACGAGCAGTACTTC	CASSWTGALYEQYF
NA	TRBJ2-1	TRBV9	NA	TGTGCCAGCAGCGTAGATCCCACCTACAATGAGCAGTTCTTC	CASSVDPTYNEQFF
TRBD2	TRBJ2-5	TRBV7-9	once	TGTGCCAGCAGCACGACCGAAGACTGGACTAGCGGATCCCAAGAGACCCAGTACTTC	CASSTTEDWTSGSQETQYF
NA	TRBJ1-2	TRBV6-1	NA	TGTGCCAGCAGTCAGCCCGACAGTTTTTCTGGCTACACCTTC	CASSQPDSFSGYTF
TRBD2	TRBJ2-1	TRBV30	NA	TGTGCCTGGAGCCTAGCGGGGATTGAGCAGTTCTTC	CAWSLAGIEQFF
NA	TRBJ2-1	TRBV5-6	NA	TGTGCCAGCAGCCCGGGACAAAAGCCCTACAATGAGCAGTTCTTC	CASSPGQKPYNEQFF
NA	TRBJ1-1	TRBV18	NA	TGTGCCAGCTCACCACTTCTACAGGAAAACACTGAAGCTTTCTTT	CASSPLLQENTEAFF
NA	TRBJ1-4	TRBV12-5	NA	TGTGCTAGTGGAAAGGAGAGGGAAAAACTGTTTTTT	CASGKEREKLFF
TRBD1	TRBJ2-3	TRBV5-6	NA	TGTGCCAGCAGCTTTCAGGGGGCCACAGATACGCAGTATTTT	CASSFQGATDTQYF
NA	TRBJ2-7	TRBV3-1/TRBV3-2	NA	TGTGCCAGCAGCCAGCTCGAGGACTCCTACGAGCAGTACTTC	CASSQLEDSYEQYF